The 24 T cell receptor beta chains listed next were all sequenced from one sample in a study of naive and memory T cell subsets. The beta constant-region primer was an equimolar mix of two oligonucleotides covering TRBC1 and TRBC2. Nested alpha and beta constant-region primers with the SP2 primer drove four PCR rounds on ligated cDNA. MiXCR, run by TCRdb on the UMI-ligation and nested PCR reads, gives a single entry per CDR3 protein. Of roughly 80,000 distinct CDR3 sequences in the sample, 9% were seen once. The material sequenced was naive CD8+ T cells from blood. The receptors were sampled from a human donor in good health.

This clonotype was recorded at least ten times. The V gene is TRBV6-1, the J gene TRBJ2-2; D is undetermined. The CDR3 is made up of 11 amino acids. Germline-derived CDR1 and CDR2 are MNHNS and SASEGT. V was pared by 7 bases and J by 4 bases, with 4 bases between. CDR3 sequence (DNA): TGTGCCAGCATGTCCACCGGGGAGCTGTTTTTT. Its protein is CASMSTGELFF.

In its sample, this clonotype was seen many times. The chain carries TRBV29-1 and TRBJ2-1; 7 nucleotides align to TRBD2. Per the germline V gene, CDR1 is SQVTM and CDR2 is ANQGSEA. The V segment lost 7 bases and the J segment 7 bases; nucleotides outside the gene matches: 13. CDR3 length: 14 amino acids. The CDR3 coding sequence is TGCAGCGCCCGGAGGGAGCGGGGAACGAATGAGCAGTTCTTC. Translation: CSARRERGTNEQFF.

This sequence joins TRBV7-9 and TRBJ2-5; D gene unclear. Between the trimmed V and J ends, which lost 5 bases and 5 bases, there was a span of 9 bases. The CDR3 consists of 12 residues. From germline, CDR1 is SEHNR and CDR2 FQNEAQ (reference sequence). Written as DNA, the CDR3 is TGTGCCAGCAGCCCGGCCGTGGAGACCCAGTACTTC. Encoded protein: CASSPAVETQYF.

This clonotype was found a few times. This chain joins TRBV4-3 and TRBJ2-5, with 7 bases identical to TRBD1. Germline loops: CDR1 LGHNA, CDR2 YSLEER. CDR3 length equals 15 residues. V shed 4 bases and J 2 bases; nucleotides not matched to a gene: 7. The DNA of the CDR3 is TGCGCCAGCAGCCCGAGTCACAGGGGACAAGAGACCCAGTACTTC. Amino acids: CASSPSHRGQETQYF.

The V call is TRBV6-5, the J call TRBJ1-2; unclear D gene. The CDR3 length is 11 residues. Per the germline V gene, CDR1 is MNHEY and CDR2 is SVGAGI. The V end was cut by 8 bases, the J end by 7 bases, with 11 bases between. The CDR3 bases are TGTGCCAGCTCGGAAGGTCTTGGCTACACCTTC. It specifies CASSEGLGYTF.

The CDR3 nucleotides read TGTGCCAGCAGCCCCGGACAGGGTTACTACAATGAGCAGTTCTTC. Its protein is CASSPGQGYYNEQFF. The chain has TRBV6-2 or TRBV6-3 and TRBJ2-1; 8 positions agree with TRBD1. The CDR3 runs to 15 residues. Germline loops: CDR1 MNHEY, CDR2 SVGEGT. The V and J ends lost 6 bases and 3 bases, in that order; junction bases with no gene match: 7.

Only a few counts were recorded for this clonotype. The chain joins TRBV7-9 to TRBJ1-2, with a possible D match to TRBD1 (5 bases). Trimming cost V 4 bases and J 4 bases, with 16 bases left between them. This CDR3 spans 15 amino acids. Germline lookup yields CDR1 SEHNR and CDR2 FQNEAQ (reference sequence). In DNA form, the CDR3 reads TGTGCCAGCAGCTCCCCCCAGACAGCAATCTATGGCTACACCTTC. Residues: CASSSPQTAIYGYTF.

The sample holds a few counts of this clonotype. The gene calls are TRBV6-2 or TRBV6-3 and TRBJ2-1; D is uncertain. Trimming took off 0 bases at V and 1 base at J, with 13 bases between the two ends. The CDR3 extends over 17 amino acids. Germline V gives CDR1 MNHEY, CDR2 SVGEGT. Here the CDR3 reads CASSYSVLLESYNEQFF. CDR3 in DNA: TGTGCCAGCAGTTACTCGGTACTTTTGGAATCCTACAATGAGCAGTTCTTC.

The gene calls are TRBV19 and TRBJ2-7; D perhaps matches TRBD1 (7 bases). V gave up 3 bases and J gave up 4 bases, with 16 bases separating them. Germline CDR1 and CDR2: LNHDA and SQIVND (reference sequence). This CDR3 is 15 amino acids long. CDR3 nucleotides: TGTGCCAGTAGTATCGGAGGGGGCGCAGGTTACGAGCAGTACTTC. It translates to CASSIGGGAGYEQYF.

This clonotype was detected ten times or more. The chain uses TRBV10-1 and TRBJ1-1; tentatively, D is TRBD1 (6 bases). The CDR3 extends over 13 amino acids. Germline V lookup: CDR1 WNHNN, CDR2 SYGVQD (reference sequence). V lost 8 bases, J lost 1 base, and 11 bases lay in between. The CDR3: CASRTEKNTEAFF. In DNA, the CDR3 is TGCGCCAGCCGGACAGAAAAGAACACTGAAGCTTTCTTT.

This CDR3 reads CSAPWGFQQYF. The CDR3 region has the DNA TGCAGTGCTCCTTGGGGGTTCCAGCAGTACTTC. The V call is TRBV20-1, the J call TRBJ2-7; D possibly matches TRBD1 or TRBD2 (5 bases each). The CDR3 spans 11 residues. Germline CDR1 and CDR2: DFQATT and SNEGSKA (reference sequence). V dropped 5 bases and J dropped 8 bases, with 13 bases sitting between them.

This chain joins TRBV2 and TRBJ2-1; 11 bases map to TRBD2. V trimming: 10 bases; J trimming: 8 bases; junction bases outside the gene matches: 7. The CDR3 covers 13 residues. CDR1 is SNHLY, CDR2 FYNNEI, per germline. CDR3 in DNA: TGTGCCACCACTAGCGGGAGTATATATGAGCAGTTCTTC. Translating it yields CATTSGSIYEQFF.

This clonotype was seen ten or more times. V and J are TRBV4-1 and TRBJ2-7; 14 bases align to TRBD2. The length of the CDR3 is 15 residues. Per the germline V gene, CDR1 is MGHRA and CDR2 is YSYEKL. V lost 3 bases, J lost 4 bases, and 2 bases stayed unmatched. CDR3 DNA: TGCGCCAGCAGCCATGGGACTAGCGGGAGTTACGAGCAGTACTTC. Translation gives CASSHGTSGSYEQYF.

This clonotype occurred many times. The rearrangement joins TRBV20-1 to TRBJ2-7, with TRBD2 matching over 9 bases. The CDR3 is 14 amino acids. Germline CDR1 reads DFQATT; CDR2 reads SNEGSKA (reference sequence). With 2 bases clipped from V and 4 bases from J, the junction kept 6 bases outside the gene matches. CDR3 DNA sequence: TGCAGTGCTAGACCGCTAGCGGGATCATACGAGCAGTACTTC. Its protein is CSARPLAGSYEQYF.

This clonotype was recorded at least ten times. The V and J genes are TRBV7-9 and TRBJ1-4; D remains unclear. Germline CDR1 is SEHNR and CDR2 is FQNEAQ (reference sequence). Trimming took off 5 bases at V and 6 bases at J, with 16 bases between the two ends. This CDR3 comprises 15 residues. Here the CDR3 DNA reads TGTGCCAGCAGCCGTGAGGGAGGGAGCGATGAAAAACTGTTTTTT. It yields the protein CASSREGGSDEKLFF.

The CDR3 is CASSVTGGVYEQYF. The CDR3 DNA is TGTGCCAGCAGCGTAACAGGGGGGGTCTACGAGCAGTACTTC. The chain joins TRBV9 to TRBJ2-7; D might be TRBD1 (8 bases). Germline V CDR1 and CDR2: SGDLS, YYNGEE. V lost 1 base and J lost 3, with 11 bases in between. This CDR3 is built from 14 residues.

The rearrangement uses TRBV19 and TRBJ2-1; 8 bases map to TRBD1. The CDR3 loop spans 18 amino acids. Losses at the gene ends were 4 bases for V and 3 bases for J; bases not matched to a gene: 14. Germline loops: CDR1 LNHDA, CDR2 SQIVND (reference sequence). The CDR3 spells CASSTTPGQEFYYNEQFF. CDR3 nucleotide sequence: TGTGCCAGTAGTACTACCCCGGGACAGGAGTTTTACTACAATGAGCAGTTCTTC. Looking up the rest from reference TRBV19 and TRBJ2-1 gives the full variable domain: DGGITQSPKYLFRKEGQNVTLSCEQNLNHDAMYWYRQDPGQGLRLIYYSQIVNDFQKGDIAEGYSVSREKKESFPLTVTSAQKNPTAFYLCASSTTPGQEFYYNEQFFGPGTRLTVL.

This clonotype was seen only a few times. Here the CDR3 reads CASSYGTGEGVQFF. The CDR3 bases are TGTGCCAGCAGTTACGGGACGGGTGAAGGGGTGCAGTTCTTC. The J gene is TRBJ2-1, the V gene TRBV6-5; either TRBD1 or TRBD2 may fit D (5 bases each). Trimming took off 2 bases at V and 12 bases at J, with 17 bases between the two ends. The CDR3 totals 14 residues. Germline V CDR1 and CDR2: MNHEY, SVGAGI.

This clonotype was detected only a few times. The chain joins TRBV27 to TRBJ2-3; 9 positions match TRBD2. Germline trimming cut 5 bases from V and 0 bases from J; bases unmatched to any gene: 6. Per germline, CDR1 MNHEY and CDR2 SMNVEV (reference sequence). CDR3 length: 16 amino acids. In nucleotides, the CDR3 is TGTGCCAGCAGTCCTTCCCTAGCGGGGAGCACAGATACGCAGTATTTT. Translation: CASSPSLAGSTDTQYF.

In this sample, this clonotype turned up a few times. The chain links TRBV11-2 to TRBJ2-2; no reliable D call. The CDR3 sequence is 13 residues long. Germline assignment: CDR1 SGHAT and CDR2 FQNNGV. The V end was cut by 1 base, the J end by 6 bases, with 6 bases between. CDR3 nucleotides: TGTGCCAGCAGCTTAGCCCCTCCCGGGGAGCTGTTTTTT. Protein sequence: CASSLAPPGELFF.

This clonotype showed up many times. This rearrangement joins TRBV30 to TRBJ2-1, with 8 bases matching TRBD2. CDR3 length: 14 amino acids. Germline loops: CDR1 GTSNPN, CDR2 SVGIG (reference sequence). The ends lost 0 bases at V and 8 bases at J; junction bases unmatched: 6. CDR3 nucleotides: TGTGCCTGGAGTGTTGCGGGAGGTTATTATGAGCAGTTCTTC. It translates to CAWSVAGGYYEQFF.

This clonotype turned up a few times. The chain links TRBV4-3 to TRBJ2-3; 7 bases match TRBD1. This CDR3 is 17 amino acids long. V trimming: 1 base; J trimming: 2 bases; junction bases outside the gene matches: 9. Germline V gives CDR1 LGHNA, CDR2 YSLEER. The CDR3 bases are TGCGCCAGCAGCCAAGGAGGGGGCCCTTCTTACACAGATACGCAGTATTTT. This sequence encodes CASSQGGGPSYTDTQYF.

This clonotype was counted between two and nine times. The chain uses TRBV29-1 and TRBJ2-1, with D uncertain. Trimming took off 2 bases at V and 0 bases at J, with 8 bases between the two ends. The CDR3 has 14 amino acids. Germline loops: CDR1 SQVTM, CDR2 ANQGSEA. CDR3 amino acids: CSVESEISYNEQFF. The DNA of the CDR3 is TGCAGCGTTGAAAGCGAGATCTCCTACAATGAGCAGTTCTTC.

This clonotype was detected only a few times. The J gene is TRBJ1-5, the V gene TRBV6-1, with D unclear. The CDR3 consists of 16 residues. Germline V gene lookup returns CDR1 MNHNS and CDR2 SASEGT. The V end was cut by 2 bases, the J end by 5 bases, with 16 bases between. The CDR3 DNA is TGTGCCAGCAGTGAAATCCGGCCGGTGCCCCATCAGCCCCAGCATTTT. This sequence encodes CASSEIRPVPHQPQHF.